This T cell receptor beta chain originates from a study of beta chain features in type 1 diabetes (dated by TCRdb to the late 2010s). As for the study more broadly: Mean age, gender distribution, total cell number and subset yield did not differ between patients and healthy donors. A total of 85 million to 140 million sorted cells were examined across all samples, and a strong correlation was observed between cell number per subset and RNA yield. The study compared the TCRB repertoires of sorted circulating CD4+ T cell subsets in recently diagnosed type 1 diabetes patients with those in matched healthy donors. Regulatory and stem cell-like memory subsets were isolated from only 8 patients and about eight healthy donors, whereas naive and central memory subsets came from all 30 or so donors. Overall study outcomes, separate from this receptor: Because cDNA rather than genomic DNA was sequenced, highly expressing activated cells could have been over-represented, although no difference in activation and CD3 levels was found between groups. Shorter templates might have been favored by PCR, but patient and control samples were amplified and corrected together, so both groups would have been affected equally by any skew. The naive, central memory and regulatory TCRB repertoires appeared to resemble one another more closely among patients than among healthy donors. In all four CD4+ subsets, TCRB CDR3 length was moderately but significantly shorter in type 1 diabetes patients. Only small numbers of individuals were included in the HLA sub-analyses, which left unresolved whether HLA type had any influence on TCRB rearrangement. At VDJ recombination sites, type 1 diabetes patients had fewer insertions and more deleted nucleotides, which implies abnormalities in thymic rearrangement.

This clone was picked up a small number of times. Its antigen is still unknown. No qualities accompany the bases; no much larger clone lies one base away. According to the germline V gene, CDR1 reads LGHNA and CDR2 reads YNFKEQ. The germline ends are 19 bases apart after V is trimmed by 1 base and J by 0 bases. There are 19 amino acids in the CDR3, from cysteine to phenylalanine inclusive. Only the CDR3 part of the read is kept: 57 bases, read in frame from the first base. A single peripheral blood draw of approximately 100 mL on average was collected from each donor into heparinised tubes. Naive, central memory, regulatory and stem cell-like memory CD4+ T cells were sorted on a BD FACSAria II using a panel including CD45RO, CCR7, CD25, CD127, CD95 and CD27. Every sorted population had a purity above 98%. Right away, PBMCs were isolated by Lymphoprep density gradient centrifugation and were stained directly, with no culture step. So that batch effects would be minimized, each experiment stained and sorted samples in pairs, pairing one healthy donor with one patient.

All of the isolated RNA was reverse transcribed with the High Capacity cDNA Reverse Transcription Kit, so expressed TCRB transcripts were sequenced. Deep immunoSEQ sequencing was performed on naive, central memory and regulatory T cell samples, with an average of about 3.57 million total reads per sample. Sorted cells were lysed in RLT buffer, and RNA was extracted using DNase-treated RNeasy Micro or Mini kits according to cell number. To prevent cross-contamination, each cell subset was processed individually, whereas patient and healthy donor samples were processed jointly. The immunoSEQ multiplex PCR was used to amplify TCRB sequences from cDNA, yielding 87-bp fragments that span the CDR3 region. Sequencing of the amplicons was done on the Illumina HiSeq platform. The published analysis was carried out like this. PCR bias was corrected computationally using synthetic template baselines, and reads within Hamming distance 2 were collapsed, with unmergeable singletons discarded. Reads were aligned to IMGT to assign V, D and J genes, CDR3 length, and insertions or deletions at six rearrangement sites. Clonotype counts were normalized to sorted cell number within each subset before computing true diversity and Gini coefficients with the tcR R package. Repertoire sharing was quantified using the overlap coefficient calculated on TCRB nucleotide sequences. Out-of-frame TCRB sequences from naive cells were analyzed to stand in for the pre-selection repertoire. Sourced from immuneACCESS, this table was stored by TCRdb with only in-frame sequences that have V and J called. A share of the clones is absent; for the studies checked, an unresolved V gene accounts for under half, and the remainder has no known explanation. V and J calls and clone size are copied from that table; D and trimming were computed from the DNA. The sample table records about 350,000 clones; around a fifth of these occur just once. The top ten hold around 0.04% of the sample.

The chain joins TRBV4-2 to TRBJ2-4; matching of 5 bases hints at TRBD2 as the D gene. The specimen was naive CD4+ T cells from blood. The cell subset or site label, read with the paper, signifies: true naive CD4+ T cells. This sequence originates from a woman under 30 in good health. The nucleotide sequence reads as follows: TGTGCCAGCAGCCAAGCCCGGGGTAACTCGCTACTAGCCAAAAACATTCAGTACTTC. It codes for CASSQARGNSLLAKNIQYF.